A selection of T cell receptor beta chains follows, all from one sample in a study of OX40 agonist ivuxolimab in advanced cancers. Profiling relied on immunoSEQ multiplex PCR, and the TCRdb table lists in-frame clones only, not all of them. Found here are about 78,000 clones, around 87% of them singletons; the top ten hold 0.2% to 0.3%. The material was CD4+ or CD8+ T cells sorted from blood, obtained in a trial of the OX40 agonist ivuxolimab. The receptors derive from an adult with an advanced solid tumor such as melanoma, head and neck, liver or kidney cancer. CDR3s include the opening cysteine and the closing phenylalanine or tryptophan. The D gene is left open where the match is weak. Clone sizes are given selectively: once, few, many, or a class where the clone is expanded.

d_gene: TRBD2; v_gene: TRBV27; abundance: -; j_gene: TRBJ2-5; CDR3nt: TGTGCCGGCAGTTCCCACCGCCCCTCGGCCACTAGCGGGAGTGCTGAGACCCAGTACTTC; CDR3aa: CAGSSHRPSATSGSAETQYF
d_gene: TRBD1; v_gene: TRBV5-1; abundance: once; j_gene: TRBJ2-1; CDR3nt: TGCGCCAGCAGCTGGGGACAGGGGCGGGGGAATGAGCAGTTCTTC; CDR3aa: CASSWGQGRGNEQFF
d_gene: -; v_gene: TRBV5-6; abundance: few; j_gene: TRBJ1-1; CDR3nt: TGTGCCAGCAGCCCCCAGGTAAAGGTGAACACTGAAGCTTTCTTT; CDR3aa: CASSPQVKVNTEAFF
d_gene: -; v_gene: TRBV19; abundance: -; j_gene: TRBJ2-1; CDR3nt: TGTGCCAGTAGTATACCCAGGCTCTACAATGAGCAGTTCTTC; CDR3aa: CASSIPRLYNEQFF
d_gene: -; v_gene: TRBV25-1; abundance: -; j_gene: TRBJ2-3; CDR3nt: TGTGCCAGCAGTGAATTGGCGGGAATCTCAGATACGCAGTATTTT; CDR3aa: CASSELAGISDTQYF
d_gene: TRBD2; v_gene: TRBV29-1; abundance: -; j_gene: TRBJ2-7; CDR3nt: TGCAGCGTTCTAGCGGGAGGGCCAGCTGACGAGCAGTACTTC; CDR3aa: CSVLAGGPADEQYF
d_gene: -; v_gene: TRBV5-1; abundance: -; j_gene: TRBJ2-7; CDR3nt: TGCGCCAGCAGCTTGGCCCAACTAGCCCGGATCCCCTACGAGCAGTACTTC; CDR3aa: CASSLAQLARIPYEQYF
d_gene: -; v_gene: TRBV10-1; abundance: -; j_gene: TRBJ2-7; CDR3nt: TGCGCCAGCAGTGAGGAGGAAGGGGGCTCCTACGAGCAGTACTTC; CDR3aa: CASSEEEGGSYEQYF
d_gene: -; v_gene: TRBV5-1; abundance: -; j_gene: TRBJ2-7; CDR3nt: TGCGCCAGCAGCTTACAGACCACCTACGAGCAGTACTTC; CDR3aa: CASSLQTTYEQYF
d_gene: -; v_gene: TRBV7-2; abundance: -; j_gene: TRBJ2-5; CDR3nt: TGTGCCAGCAGCCTGGGGAGTTCTCCGGGTCAAGAGACCCAGTACTTC; CDR3aa: CASSLGSSPGQETQYF
d_gene: TRBD1; v_gene: TRBV28; abundance: -; j_gene: TRBJ1-4; CDR3nt: TGTGCCAGCAGGACAGGGACAGTAGAAAAACTGTTTTTT; CDR3aa: CASRTGTVEKLFF
d_gene: -; v_gene: TRBV10-3; abundance: -; j_gene: TRBJ2-7; CDR3nt: TGTGCCATCAGCCAGGAGTACGAGCAGTACTTC; CDR3aa: CAISQEYEQYF
d_gene: TRBD1; v_gene: TRBV28; abundance: -; j_gene: TRBJ1-2; CDR3nt: TGTGCCAGCAGTTTAGCCGGGACAGGGCTTAACTATGGCTACACCTTC; CDR3aa: CASSLAGTGLNYGYTF
d_gene: TRBD1; v_gene: TRBV4-1; abundance: -; j_gene: TRBJ1-6; CDR3nt: TGCGCCAGCAGCCAAGGACAGGGAGATAATTCACCCCTCCACTTT; CDR3aa: CASSQGQGDNSPLHF
d_gene: -; v_gene: TRBV5-1; abundance: -; j_gene: TRBJ2-3; CDR3nt: TGCGCCAGCAGCTTTTTCTCTTACACAGATACGCAGTATTTT; CDR3aa: CASSFFSYTDTQYF
d_gene: -; v_gene: TRBV2; abundance: -; j_gene: TRBJ1-5; CDR3nt: TGTGCCAGCAGGGGGGGGCGAAGCGGTCAGCCCCAGCATTTT; CDR3aa: CASRGGRSGQPQHF
d_gene: -; v_gene: TRBV5-1; abundance: once; j_gene: TRBJ1-1; CDR3nt: TGCGCCAGCACCAAAGGAGACAACACTGAAGCTTTCTTT; CDR3aa: CASTKGDNTEAFF
d_gene: -; v_gene: TRBV5-1; abundance: -; j_gene: TRBJ1-1; CDR3nt: TGCGCCAGCCGCTCGGGCGGGAGGGCCGACACTGAAGCTTTCTTT; CDR3aa: CASRSGGRADTEAFF
d_gene: -; v_gene: TRBV29-1; abundance: -; j_gene: TRBJ2-5; CDR3nt: TGCAGCGTTGATTGGGGAGGTCATAAGACCCAGTACTTC; CDR3aa: CSVDWGGHKTQYF
d_gene: -; v_gene: TRBV11-3; abundance: few; j_gene: TRBJ1-1; CDR3nt: TGTGCCAGCAGCTTATCGATCGACACTGAAGCTTTCTTT; CDR3aa: CASSLSIDTEAFF
d_gene: TRBD2; v_gene: TRBV5-8; abundance: -; j_gene: TRBJ2-7; CDR3nt: TGTGCCAGCAGCTTTTATCCCGGGACTAGCGGGAGGATCTCCGGCGAGCAGTACTTC; CDR3aa: CASSFYPGTSGRISGEQYF
d_gene: -; v_gene: TRBV6-1; abundance: few; j_gene: TRBJ2-5; CDR3nt: TGTGCCACCCGATCGGAGGCTAGCGCACAAGAGACCCAGTACTTC; CDR3aa: CATRSEASAQETQYF
d_gene: -; v_gene: TRBV27; abundance: -; j_gene: TRBJ1-2; CDR3nt: TGTGCCAGCAGGGAGGGAACCTCTACTAACTATGGCTACACCTTC; CDR3aa: CASREGTSTNYGYTF